This TCR beta chain was recovered during a study of shared clonotypes between healthy human individuals. The germline gives CDR1 SGHTA, CDR2 FQGNSA. The CDR3 has 13 residues. V lost 5 bases to trimming and J lost 6 bases, with 11 bases between them. Assay: immunoSEQ multiplex PCR; the TCRdb copy retains only in-frame clones and omits some. The repertoire holds roughly 2.5 million clones, with over 85% as singletons. The sample comprised naive CD4+ T cells sorted from blood. Documented subset: CD45RA+ positively selected. The rearrangement joins TRBV7-2 to TRBJ2-1; D gene unclear. This receptor was identified in a man between 18 and 29 years old in good health. CDR3 bases: TGTGCCAGCAGCCCCCCCGTGGTCAATGAGCAGTTCTTC. Its protein product is CASSPPVVNEQFF.